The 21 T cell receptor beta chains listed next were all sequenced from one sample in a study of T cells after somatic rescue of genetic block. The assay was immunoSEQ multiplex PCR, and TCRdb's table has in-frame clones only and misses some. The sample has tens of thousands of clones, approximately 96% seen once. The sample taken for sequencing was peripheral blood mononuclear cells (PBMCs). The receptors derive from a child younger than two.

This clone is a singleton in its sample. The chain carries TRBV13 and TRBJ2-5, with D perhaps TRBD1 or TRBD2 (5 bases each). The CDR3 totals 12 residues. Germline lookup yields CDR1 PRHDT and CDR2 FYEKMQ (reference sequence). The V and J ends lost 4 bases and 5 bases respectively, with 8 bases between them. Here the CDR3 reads CASSWGGETQYF. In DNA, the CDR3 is TGTGCCAGCAGCTGGGGCGGGGAGACCCAGTACTTC.

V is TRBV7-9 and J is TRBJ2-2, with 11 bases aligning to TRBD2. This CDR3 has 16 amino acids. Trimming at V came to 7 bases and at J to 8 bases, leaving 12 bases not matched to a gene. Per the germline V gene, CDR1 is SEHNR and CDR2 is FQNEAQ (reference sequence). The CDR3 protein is CASTRRVAGGAGELFF. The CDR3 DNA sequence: TGTGCCAGCACCCGGCGAGTAGCGGGAGGGGCAGGGGAGCTGTTTTTT.

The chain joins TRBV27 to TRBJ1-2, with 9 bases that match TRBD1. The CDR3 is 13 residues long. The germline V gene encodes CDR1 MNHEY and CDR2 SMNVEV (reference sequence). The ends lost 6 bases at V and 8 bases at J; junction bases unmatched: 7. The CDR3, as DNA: TGTGCCAGCAGCCACGGGACAGGGACCGGCTACACCTTC. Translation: CASSHGTGTGYTF.

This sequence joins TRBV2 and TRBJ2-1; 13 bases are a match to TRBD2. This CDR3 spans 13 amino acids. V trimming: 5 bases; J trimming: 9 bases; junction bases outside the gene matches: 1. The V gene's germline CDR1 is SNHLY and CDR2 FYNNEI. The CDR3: CASSRTSGSEQFF. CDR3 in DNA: TGTGCCAGCAGTCGGACTAGCGGGAGTGAGCAGTTCTTC.

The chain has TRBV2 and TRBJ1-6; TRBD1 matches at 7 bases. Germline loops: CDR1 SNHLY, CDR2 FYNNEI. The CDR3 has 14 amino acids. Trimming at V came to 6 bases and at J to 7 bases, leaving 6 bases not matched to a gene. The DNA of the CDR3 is TGTGCCAGCAGCGTCGGGACAGAGAATTCACCCCTCCACTTT. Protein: CASSVGTENSPLHF. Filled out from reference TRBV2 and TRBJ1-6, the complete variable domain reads EPEVTQTPSHQVTQMGQEVILRCVPISNHLYFYWYRQILGQKVEFLVSFYNNEISEKSEIFDDQFSVERPDGSNFTLKIRSTKLEDSAMYFCASSVGTENSPLHFGNGTRLTVT.

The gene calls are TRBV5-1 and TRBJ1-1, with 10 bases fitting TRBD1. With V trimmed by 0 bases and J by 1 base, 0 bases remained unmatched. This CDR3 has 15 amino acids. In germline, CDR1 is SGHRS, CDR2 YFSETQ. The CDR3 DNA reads TGCGCCAGCAGCTTGGGACAGGGGGCGAACACTGAAGCTTTCTTT. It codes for CASSLGQGANTEAFF.

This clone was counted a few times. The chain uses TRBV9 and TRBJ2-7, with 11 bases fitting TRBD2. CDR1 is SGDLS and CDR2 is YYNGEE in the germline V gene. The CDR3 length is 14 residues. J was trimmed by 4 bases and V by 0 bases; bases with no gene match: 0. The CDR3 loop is CASSVGTSGYEQYF. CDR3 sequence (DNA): TGTGCCAGCAGCGTAGGGACTAGCGGGTACGAGCAGTACTTC.

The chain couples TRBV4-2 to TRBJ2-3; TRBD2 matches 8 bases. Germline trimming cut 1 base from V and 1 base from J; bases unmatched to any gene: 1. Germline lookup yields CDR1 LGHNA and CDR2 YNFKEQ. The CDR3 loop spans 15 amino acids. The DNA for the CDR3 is TGTGCCAGCAGCCAAGCGGGAGGGGGCACAGATACGCAGTATTTT. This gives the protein CASSQAGGGTDTQYF.

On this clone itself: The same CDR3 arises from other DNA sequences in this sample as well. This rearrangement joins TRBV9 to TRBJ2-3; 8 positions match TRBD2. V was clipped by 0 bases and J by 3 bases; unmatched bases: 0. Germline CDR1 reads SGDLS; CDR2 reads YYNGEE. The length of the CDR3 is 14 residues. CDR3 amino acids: CASSVASGTDTQYF. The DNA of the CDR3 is TGTGCCAGCAGCGTAGCTAGCGGGACAGATACGCAGTATTTT.

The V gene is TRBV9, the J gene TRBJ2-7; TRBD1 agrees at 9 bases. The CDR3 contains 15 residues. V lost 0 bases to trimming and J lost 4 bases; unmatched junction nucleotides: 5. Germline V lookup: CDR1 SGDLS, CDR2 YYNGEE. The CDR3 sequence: CASSVEPGQGYEQYF. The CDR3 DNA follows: TGTGCCAGCAGCGTAGAGCCGGGACAGGGTTACGAGCAGTACTTC.

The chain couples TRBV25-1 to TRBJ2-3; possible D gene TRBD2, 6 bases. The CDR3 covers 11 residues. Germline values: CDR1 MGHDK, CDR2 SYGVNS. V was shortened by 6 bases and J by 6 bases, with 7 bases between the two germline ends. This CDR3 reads CASRLADTQYF. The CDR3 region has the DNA TGTGCCAGCAGGCTAGCGGATACGCAGTATTTT.

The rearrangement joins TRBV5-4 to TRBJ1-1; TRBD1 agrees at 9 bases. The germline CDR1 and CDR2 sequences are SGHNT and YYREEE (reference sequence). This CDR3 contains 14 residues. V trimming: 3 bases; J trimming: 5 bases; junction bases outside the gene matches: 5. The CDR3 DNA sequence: TGTGCCAGCAGCTCCGACAGGGGGGGGACTGAAGCTTTCTTT. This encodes CASSSDRGGTEAFF.

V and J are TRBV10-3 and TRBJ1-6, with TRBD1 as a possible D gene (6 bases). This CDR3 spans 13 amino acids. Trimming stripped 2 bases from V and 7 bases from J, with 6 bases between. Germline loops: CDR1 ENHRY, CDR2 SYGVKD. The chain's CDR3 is CAISETGNSPLHF. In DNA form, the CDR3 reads TGTGCCATCAGTGAGACAGGGAATTCACCCCTCCACTTT.

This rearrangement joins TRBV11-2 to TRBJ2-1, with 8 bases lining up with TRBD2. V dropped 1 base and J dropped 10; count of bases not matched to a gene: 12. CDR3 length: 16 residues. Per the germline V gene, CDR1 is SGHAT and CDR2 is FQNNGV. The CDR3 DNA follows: TGTGCCAGCAGCTTAGCAACGGGAGGGCCTTCCCAAGAGCAGTTCTTC. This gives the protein CASSLATGGPSQEQFF.

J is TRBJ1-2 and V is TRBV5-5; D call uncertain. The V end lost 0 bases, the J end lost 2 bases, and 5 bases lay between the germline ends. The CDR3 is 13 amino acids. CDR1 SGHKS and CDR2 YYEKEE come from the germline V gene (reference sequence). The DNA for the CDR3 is TGTGCCAGCAGCTTGGTGGACAACTATGGCTACACCTTC. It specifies CASSLVDNYGYTF. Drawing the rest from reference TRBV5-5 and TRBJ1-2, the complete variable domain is DAGVTQSPTHLIKTRGQQVTLRCSPISGHKSVSWYQQVLGQGPQFIFQYYEKEERGRGNFPDRFSARQFPNYSSELNVNALLLGDSALYLCASSLVDNYGYTFGSGTRLTVV.

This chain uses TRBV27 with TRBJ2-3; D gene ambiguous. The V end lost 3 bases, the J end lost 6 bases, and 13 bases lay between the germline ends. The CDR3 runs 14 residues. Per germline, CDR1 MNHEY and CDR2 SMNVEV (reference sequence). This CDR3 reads CASSFTGPADTQYF. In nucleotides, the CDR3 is TGTGCCAGCAGTTTTACGGGTCCGGCGGATACGCAGTATTTT.

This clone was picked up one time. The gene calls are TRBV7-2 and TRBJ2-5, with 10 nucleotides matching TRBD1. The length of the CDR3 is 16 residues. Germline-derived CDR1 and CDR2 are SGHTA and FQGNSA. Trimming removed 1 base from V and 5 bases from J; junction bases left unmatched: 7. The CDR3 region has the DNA TGTGCCAGCAGCTTAGGACAGGGGGCGATTCCGGAGACCCAGTACTTC. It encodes CASSLGQGAIPETQYF.

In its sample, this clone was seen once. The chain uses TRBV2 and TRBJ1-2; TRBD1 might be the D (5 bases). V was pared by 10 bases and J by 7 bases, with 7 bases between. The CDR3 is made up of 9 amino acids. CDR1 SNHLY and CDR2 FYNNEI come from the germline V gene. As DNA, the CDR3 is TGTGCCATCAGGGCTGGCTACACCTTC. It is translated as CAIRAGYTF.

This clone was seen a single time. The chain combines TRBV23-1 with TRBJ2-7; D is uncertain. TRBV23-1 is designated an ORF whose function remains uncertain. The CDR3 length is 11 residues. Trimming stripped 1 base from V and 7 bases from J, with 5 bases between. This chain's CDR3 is CASSQCEEQYF. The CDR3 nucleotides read TGCGCCAGCAGTCAATGCGAAGAGCAGTACTTC.

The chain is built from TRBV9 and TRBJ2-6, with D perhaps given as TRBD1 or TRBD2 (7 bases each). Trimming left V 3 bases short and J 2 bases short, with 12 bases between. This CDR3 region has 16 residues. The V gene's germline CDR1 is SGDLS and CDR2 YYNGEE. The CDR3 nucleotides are TGTGCCAGCAGCGAGGGAGGGGGCGCTGGGGCCAACGTCCTGACTTTC. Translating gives CASSEGGGAGANVLTF.

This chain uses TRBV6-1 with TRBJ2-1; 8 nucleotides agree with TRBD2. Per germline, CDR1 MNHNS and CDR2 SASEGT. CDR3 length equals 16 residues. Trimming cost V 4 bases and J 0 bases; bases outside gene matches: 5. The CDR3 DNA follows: TGTGCCAGCAGTGTCCCTAGCGGGTTCTCCTACAATGAGCAGTTCTTC. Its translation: CASSVPSGFSYNEQFF.